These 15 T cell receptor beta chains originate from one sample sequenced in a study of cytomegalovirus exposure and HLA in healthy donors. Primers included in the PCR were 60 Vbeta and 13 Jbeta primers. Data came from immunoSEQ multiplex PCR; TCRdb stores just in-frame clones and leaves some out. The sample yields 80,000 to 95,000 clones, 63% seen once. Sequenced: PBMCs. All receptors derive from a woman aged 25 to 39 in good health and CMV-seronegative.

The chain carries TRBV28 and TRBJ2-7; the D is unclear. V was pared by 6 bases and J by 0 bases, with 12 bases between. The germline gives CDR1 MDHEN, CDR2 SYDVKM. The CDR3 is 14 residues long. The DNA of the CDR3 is TGTGCCAGCAGCCGCCCAGGTGGCTCCTACGAGCAGTACTTC. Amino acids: CASSRPGGSYEQYF.

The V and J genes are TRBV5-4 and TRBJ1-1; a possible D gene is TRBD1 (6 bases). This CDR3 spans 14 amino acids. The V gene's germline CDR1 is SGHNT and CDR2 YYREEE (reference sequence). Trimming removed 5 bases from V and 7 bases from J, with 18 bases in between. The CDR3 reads CASSSGGAMDEAFF. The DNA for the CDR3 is TGTGCCAGCAGTTCCGGGGGGGCCATGGATGAAGCTTTCTTT.

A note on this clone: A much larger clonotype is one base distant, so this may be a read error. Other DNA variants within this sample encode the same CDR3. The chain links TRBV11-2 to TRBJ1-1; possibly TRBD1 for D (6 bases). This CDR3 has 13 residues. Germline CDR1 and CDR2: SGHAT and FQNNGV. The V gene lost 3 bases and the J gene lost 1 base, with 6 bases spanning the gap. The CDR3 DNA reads TGTGCCAGCAGCTTGGACAGGAACACTGAAGCTTTCTTT. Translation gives CASSLDRNTEAFF. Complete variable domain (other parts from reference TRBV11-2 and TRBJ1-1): EAGVAQSPRYKIIEKRQSVAFWCNPISGHATLYWYQQILGQGPKLLIQFQNNGVVDDSQLPKDRFSAERLKGVDSTLKIQPAKLEDSAVYLCASSLDRNTEAFFGQGTRLTVV.

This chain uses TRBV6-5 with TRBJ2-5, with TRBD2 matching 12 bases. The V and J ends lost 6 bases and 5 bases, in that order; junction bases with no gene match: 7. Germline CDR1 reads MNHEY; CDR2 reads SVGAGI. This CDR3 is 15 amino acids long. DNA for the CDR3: TGTGCCAGCAGATCTAGCGGGGGGGCCTGGGAGACCCAGTACTTC. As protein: CASRSSGGAWETQYF.

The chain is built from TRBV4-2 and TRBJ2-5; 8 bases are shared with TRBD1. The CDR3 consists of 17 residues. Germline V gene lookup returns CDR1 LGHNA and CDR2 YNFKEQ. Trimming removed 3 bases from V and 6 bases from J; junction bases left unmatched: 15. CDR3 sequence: CASSHARTGRGMQTQYF. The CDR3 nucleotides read TGTGCCAGCAGCCATGCTAGGACAGGGAGAGGGATGCAGACCCAGTACTTC.

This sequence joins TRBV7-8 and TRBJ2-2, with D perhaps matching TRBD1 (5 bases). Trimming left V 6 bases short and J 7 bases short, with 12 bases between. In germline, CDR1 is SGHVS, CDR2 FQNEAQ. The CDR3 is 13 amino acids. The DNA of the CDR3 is TGTGCCAGCAGTGGGGCCTTGAACGGGGAGCTGTTTTTT. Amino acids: CASSGALNGELFF. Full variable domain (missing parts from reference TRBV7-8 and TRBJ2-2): GAGVSQSPRYKVAKRGQDVALRCDPISGHVSLFWYQQALGQGPEFLTYFQNEAQLDKSGLPSDRFFAERPEGSVSTLKIQRTQQEDSAVYLCASSGALNGELFFGEGSRLTVL.

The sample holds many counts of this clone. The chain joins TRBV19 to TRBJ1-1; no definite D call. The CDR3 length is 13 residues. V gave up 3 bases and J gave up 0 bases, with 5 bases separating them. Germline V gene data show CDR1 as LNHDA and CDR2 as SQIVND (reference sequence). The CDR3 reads CASSILLNTEAFF. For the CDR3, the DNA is TGTGCCAGTAGTATCTTGTTGAACACTGAAGCTTTCTTT.

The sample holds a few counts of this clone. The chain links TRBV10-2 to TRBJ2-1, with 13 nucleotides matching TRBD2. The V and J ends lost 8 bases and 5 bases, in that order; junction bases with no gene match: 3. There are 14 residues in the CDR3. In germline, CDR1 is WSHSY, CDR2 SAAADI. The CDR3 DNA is TGCGCCAGCCGACTAGCGGGAGGCCACAATGAGCAGTTCTTC. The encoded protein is CASRLAGGHNEQFF.

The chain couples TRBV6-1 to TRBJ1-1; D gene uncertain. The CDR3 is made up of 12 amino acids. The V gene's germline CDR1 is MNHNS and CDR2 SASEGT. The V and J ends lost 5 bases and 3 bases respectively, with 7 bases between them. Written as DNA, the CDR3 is TGTGCCAGCAGTTGGGAGTACACTGAAGCTTTCTTT. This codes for CASSWEYTEAFF.

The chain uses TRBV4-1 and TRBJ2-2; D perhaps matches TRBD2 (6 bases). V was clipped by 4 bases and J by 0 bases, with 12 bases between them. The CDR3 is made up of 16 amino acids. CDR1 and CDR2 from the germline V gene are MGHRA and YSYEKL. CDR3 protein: CASSRRDLSNTGELFF. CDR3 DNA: TGCGCCAGCAGCCGCCGGGACTTGTCGAACACCGGGGAGCTGTTTTTT.

CDR3 in DNA: TGTGCCAGCAGCCCCGCTTCCGGAGGGGCTACGCAGTATTTT. It yields the protein CASSPASGGATQYF. The chain has TRBV9 and TRBJ2-3; a possible D gene is TRBD2 (6 bases). Per the germline V gene, CDR1 is SGDLS and CDR2 is YYNGEE. V lost 4 bases to trimming and J lost 8 bases, with 17 bases between them. This CDR3 region has 14 residues.

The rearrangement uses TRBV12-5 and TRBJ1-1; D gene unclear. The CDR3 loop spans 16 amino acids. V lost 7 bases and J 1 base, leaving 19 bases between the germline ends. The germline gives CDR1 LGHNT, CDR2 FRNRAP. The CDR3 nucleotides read TGTGCTAGTGCCAACCTAGTTCGACGGGGGAACACTGAAGCTTTCTTT. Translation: CASANLVRRGNTEAFF.

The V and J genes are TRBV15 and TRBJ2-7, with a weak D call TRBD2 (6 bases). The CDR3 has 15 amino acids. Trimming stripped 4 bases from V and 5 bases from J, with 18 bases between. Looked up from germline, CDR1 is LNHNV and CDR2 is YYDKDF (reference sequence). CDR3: CATSTRDSLADEQYF. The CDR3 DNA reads TGTGCCACCAGCACCCGGGACTCCCTCGCTGACGAGCAGTACTTC. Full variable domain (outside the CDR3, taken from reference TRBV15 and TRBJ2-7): DAMVIQNPRYQVTQFGKPVTLSCSQTLNHNVMYWYQQKSSQAPKLLFHYYDKDFNNEADTPDNFQSRRPNTSFCFLDIRSPGLGDTAMYLCATSTRDSLADEQYFGPGTRLTVT.

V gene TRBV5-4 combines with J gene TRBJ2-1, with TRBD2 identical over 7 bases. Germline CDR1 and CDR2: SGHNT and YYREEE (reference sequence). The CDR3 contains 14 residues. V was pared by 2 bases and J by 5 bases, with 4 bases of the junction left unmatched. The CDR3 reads CASSFGGVNNEQFF. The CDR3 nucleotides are TGTGCCAGCAGCTTTGGGGGGGTTAACAATGAGCAGTTCTTC. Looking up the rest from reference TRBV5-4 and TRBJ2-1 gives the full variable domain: ETGVTQSPTHLIKTRGQQVTLRCSSQSGHNTVSWYQQALGQGPQFIFQYYREEENGRGNFPPRFSGLQFPNYSSELNVNALELDDSALYLCASSFGGVNNEQFFGPGTRLTVL.

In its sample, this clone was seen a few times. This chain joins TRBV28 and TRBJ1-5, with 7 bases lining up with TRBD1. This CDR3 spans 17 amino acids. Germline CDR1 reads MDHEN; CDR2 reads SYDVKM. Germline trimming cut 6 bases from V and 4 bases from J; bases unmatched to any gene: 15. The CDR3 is CASRPRDSSGVNQPQHF. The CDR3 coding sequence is TGTGCCAGCAGACCGCGGGACAGCTCAGGGGTAAATCAGCCCCAGCATTTT.